The 8 T cell receptor beta chains presented below share a single source sample, sequenced in a study of cytomegalovirus exposure and HLA in healthy donors. The PCR ran on 60 Vbeta and 13 Jbeta primers. Using immunoSEQ multiplex PCR, the repertoire was profiled, and TCRdb retains in-frame clones only, with some absent. The sample has approximately 120,000 clones; 60% to 85% are singletons. The sequencing input was PBMCs. These receptors all come from a young man in good health and CMV-seronegative.

This clone was counted between two and nine times. The V call is TRBV28, the J call TRBJ1-2; tentatively, D is TRBD1 (6 bases). The CDR3 consists of 14 residues. Germline V lookup: CDR1 MDHEN, CDR2 SYDVKM. V was cut by 4 bases and J by 2 bases, with 11 bases left in between. The CDR3: CASSSPTGNYGYTF. The DNA for the CDR3 is TGTGCCAGCAGTTCCCCGACAGGAAACTATGGCTACACCTTC.

Worth noting for this clone: One end of the junction does not line up with germline, which may come from a read error. The rearrangement uses TRBV30 and TRBJ2-2, with D uncertain. The CDR3 is 15 amino acids. The germline gives CDR1 GTSNPN, CDR2 SVGIG (reference sequence). The CDR3 is CAWSVTTPNAGELFF. CDR3 sequence (DNA): TGTGCCTGGAGTGTTACAACACCGAACGCCGGGGAGCTGTTTTTT.

The genes are TRBV27 and TRBJ1-6; D perhaps matches TRBD1 (5 bases). Germline CDR1 MNHEY, CDR2 SMNVEV (reference sequence). Deletions cut 6 bases from V and 4 bases from J, with 13 bases between. This CDR3 spans 15 amino acids. For the CDR3, the DNA is TGTGCCAGCAGGCCGCAGGGAGGATATAATTCACCCCTCCACTTT. Translating it yields CASRPQGGYNSPLHF.

V is TRBV6-5 and J is TRBJ2-1, with D perhaps TRBD2 (6 bases). The length of the CDR3 is 16 residues. The V end lost 4 bases, the J end lost 4 bases, and 17 bases lay between the germline ends. Germline CDR1 and CDR2: MNHEY and SVGAGI. CDR3 in amino acids: CASSFDGTRGYNEQFF. As DNA, the CDR3 is TGTGCCAGCAGTTTTGATGGGACTCGAGGATACAATGAGCAGTTCTTC.

This clone was found a few times. This chain uses TRBV7-2 with TRBJ2-2, with D possibly TRBD1 on 6 matching bases. The CDR3 runs to 16 residues. Trimming cost V 1 base and J 1 base, with 10 bases left between them. From germline, CDR1 is SGHTA and CDR2 FQGNSA. The CDR3 DNA reads as TGTGCCAGCAGCTTAGAGTGGGGGCTGAACACCGGGGAGCTGTTTTTT. This sequence encodes CASSLEWGLNTGELFF.

The chain has TRBV11-3 and TRBJ2-3; tentatively, D is TRBD2 (5 bases). Germline CDR1 reads SGHNT; CDR2 reads YENEEA. V lost 5 bases and J lost 2, with 14 bases in between. The CDR3 loop spans 15 amino acids. For the CDR3, the DNA is TGTGCCAGCAGCCTAGGGAGCGCCTCCACAGATACGCAGTATTTT. The encoded protein is CASSLGSASTDTQYF.

Details on this clone: Other DNA sequences in this sample translate to the same CDR3. The rearrangement joins TRBV6-5 to TRBJ2-5, with TRBD1 matching over 10 bases. Germline V gene sequence: CDR1 MNHEY, CDR2 SVGAGI. Trimming took 6 bases from V and 2 from J; bases not matched to a gene: 6. The CDR3 totals 15 residues. The CDR3 DNA follows: TGTGCCAGCAGGGACAGGGGGGCCCCTCAAGAGACCCAGTACTTC. This encodes CASRDRGAPQETQYF.

This chain uses TRBV5-4 with TRBJ2-7; D is possibly TRBD1 (6 bases). CDR1 is SGHNT and CDR2 is YYREEE in the germline V gene (reference sequence). Trimming took 3 bases from V and 3 from J, leaving 13 bases between them. The CDR3 has 14 residues. The DNA of the CDR3 is TGTGCCAGCAGCTCGGGACAAATTAACTACGAGCAGTACTTC. Protein sequence: CASSSGQINYEQYF.